This T cell receptor beta chain emerged from a study of T cells in Graves' hyperthyroidism and ophthalmopathy. About the research overall: The authors collected peripheral blood at initial diagnosis, before any treatment.

After removal of 6 bases from V and 5 bases from J, the junction contained 12 bases not matched to a gene. This CDR3 has 15 amino acids. Patients having uncontrolled infection, another autoimmune disease, pregnancy or lactation were not included. The diagnoses drew upon clinical symptoms, serum thyroxine and TRAb, thyroid ultrasound and orbital computed tomography. This clonotype was detected ten times or more. Amplification targeted TCR beta CDR3 regions from RNA transcripts. First-round RT-PCR of the TCR CDR3 relied on the HTBI primer set. TCRdb used MiXCR to reprocess the multiplex PCR reads, holding one entry per CDR3 protein. The sample has some 250,000 distinct CDR3 sequences; approximately 16% are singletons.

The receptor's source is a woman aged 45-65 years with Graves' hyperthyroidism that later progressed to Graves' ophthalmopathy. The sample was blood. The chain uses TRBV12-3 or TRBV12-4 and TRBJ2-5, with 7 bases that match TRBD2. The CDR3 DNA sequence: TGTGCCAGCAGCTATACTACTCAGGGAGGGGAGACCCAGTACTTC. Translated: CASSYTTQGGETQYF.